This record looks at one TCR beta chain sequence and its context. The target antigen is unknown. Per germline, CDR1 MNHEY and CDR2 SMNVEV (reference sequence). The CDR3 runs to 19 residues. The V end lost 4 bases, the J end lost 5 bases, and 29 bases lay between the germline ends. These data belong to a study of cytomegalovirus exposure and HLA in healthy donors. General observations from the study: Three CMV-associated chains proved CMV antigen-specific in vitro.

PCR primers comprised 60 Vbeta and 13 Jbeta primers. Assay used: immunoSEQ multiplex PCR; TCRdb lists only in-frame clones, some missing. The table records approximately 140,000 clones, around 78% of them present only once. This TCR was recovered from a woman aged 18-29 years in good health and CMV-seronegative. Sequenced sample: PBMCs. The V gene is TRBV27, the J gene TRBJ1-2; D may be TRBD1 (5 bases). CDR3 bases: TGTGCCAGCAGTTCGCTCCTACAACTTTCAGGGAATCGTTTATATGGCTACACCTTC. Translated: CASSSLLQLSGNRLYGYTF.